Below are 20 T cell receptor beta chains sequenced from a single sample in a study of post-analysis software for immune sequencing data. Study observations and caveats: About five TRBV segments were more frequent in patients than controls; TRBV5-6, TRBV5-1 and TRBV20-1 belonged to this group.

The antigens these receptors bind are not known. Presence of unique molecular identifiers characterized the TCR beta cDNA libraries. MiXCR was run by TCRdb on the PCR reads, yielding one entry per CDR3 protein. Of about 210,000 distinct CDR3 sequences listed, 29% are singletons. Sequenced: blood. The receptors come from a girl younger than 18 with multiple sclerosis.

This clonotype was seen at least ten times. The chain recombines TRBV29-1 with TRBJ1-4, with 8 nucleotides matching TRBD1. Germline V gene lookup returns CDR1 SQVTM and CDR2 ANQGSEA. The V gene end was trimmed by 4 bases and the J gene end by 8 bases; junction bases not matched to a gene: 12. The CDR3 is 15 amino acids. In nucleotides, the CDR3 is TGCAGCGTTGGAGGGCCCCGGGACAGGCGCGAAAAACTGTTTTTT. As protein: CSVGGPRDRREKLFF.

This clonotype was counted only a few times. This chain joins TRBV19 and TRBJ2-3; TRBD1 or TRBD2 may be the D gene (5 bases each). Germline loops: CDR1 LNHDA, CDR2 SQIVND (reference sequence). The CDR3 is made up of 13 amino acids. The V and J ends lost 6 bases and 8 bases respectively, with 15 bases between them. DNA for the CDR3: TGTGCCAGTAGCACGGACGCCGGGACTACGCAGTATTTT. Its protein is CASSTDAGTTQYF.

This sequence joins TRBV5-1 and TRBJ2-4, with TRBD1 matching 7 bases. The CDR3 is 15 residues long. The V gene's germline CDR1 is SGHRS and CDR2 YFSETQ. J was trimmed by 6 bases and V by 4 bases; bases with no gene match: 10. CDR3 DNA: TGCGCCAGCAGCGTCGACGTCAGGGGGACAAACATTCAGTACTTC. It is translated as CASSVDVRGTNIQYF.

There are many counts of this clonotype. This chain uses TRBV10-2 with TRBJ2-4; perhaps TRBD2 as D (6 bases). Germline values: CDR1 WSHSY, CDR2 SAAADI. The CDR3 contains 13 residues. The V gene lost 7 bases and the J gene lost 7 bases, with 14 bases spanning the gap. The CDR3 loop is CASKEAGRNIQYF. CDR3 sequence (DNA): TGCGCCAGCAAGGAAGCAGGGAGGAACATTCAGTACTTC.

This clonotype appeared once. This sequence may be a read error, since a much larger clone differs from it by one base. The CDR3 reads CASSSRTGSHQETQYF. CDR3 bases: TGCGCCAGCAGCTCCCGGACCGGCAGTCACCAAGAGACCCAGTACTTC. The rearrangement links TRBV5-1 to TRBJ2-5, with unresolved D. Germline V gene data show CDR1 as SGHRS and CDR2 as YFSETQ. V dropped 3 bases and J dropped 0 bases, with 15 bases sitting between them. This CDR3 is 16 amino acids long.

In its sample, this clonotype was seen many times. The chain recombines TRBV5-1 with TRBJ2-7; the D gene is possibly TRBD1 (5 bases). CDR1 and CDR2 from the germline V gene are SGHRS and YFSETQ. The germline V and J ends were trimmed by 3 bases and 3 bases, with 10 bases remaining between them. The CDR3 sequence is 13 residues long. This CDR3 is CASSYDSHYEQYF. For the CDR3, the DNA is TGCGCCAGCAGCTACGACAGCCACTACGAGCAGTACTTC.

In its sample, this clonotype was seen a few times. The gene calls are TRBV5-1 and TRBJ1-1, with 7 positions matching TRBD1. The CDR3 has 14 amino acids. Trimming cost V 3 bases and J 1 base; bases outside gene matches: 3. Germline loops: CDR1 SGHRS, CDR2 YFSETQ. The DNA of the CDR3 is TGCGCCAGCAGCTGGGGACAGAGGAACACTGAAGCTTTCTTT. Its protein product is CASSWGQRNTEAFF. The variable domain in full, with the rest retrieved from reference TRBV5-1 and TRBJ1-1, is KAGVTQTPRYLIKTRGQQVTLSCSPISGHRSVSWYQQTPGQGLQFLFEYFSETQRNKGNFPGRFSGRQFSNSRSEMNVSTLELGDSALYLCASSWGQRNTEAFFGQGTRLTVV.

This clonotype was recorded a few times. For the CDR3, the DNA is TGTGCCAGCAGCCTGACTAGGCCAGCCTCTGGGGCCAACGTCCTGACTTTC. Protein product: CASSLTRPASGANVLTF. The chain links TRBV2 to TRBJ2-6, with D perhaps matching TRBD2 (6 bases). This CDR3 region has 17 residues. Trimming took 6 bases from V and 0 from J, leaving 15 bases between them. The germline gives CDR1 SNHLY, CDR2 FYNNEI.

The V call is TRBV5-1, the J call TRBJ1-2; D uncertain. V lost 0 bases, J lost 4 bases, and 19 bases lay in between. The germline CDR1 and CDR2 sequences are SGHRS and YFSETQ. This CDR3 comprises 17 residues. CDR3 residues: CASSLELPALHTYGYTF. Written as DNA, the CDR3 is TGCGCCAGCAGCTTGGAACTCCCCGCCCTTCATACCTATGGCTACACCTTC.

Of note for this clonotype: A read error is possible here, since a much larger clone lies one base away. This chain uses TRBV20-1 with TRBJ1-2; D gene ambiguous. V was shortened by 5 bases and J by 0 bases, with 10 bases between the two germline ends. The CDR3 is 13 residues long. The germline V gene encodes CDR1 DFQATT and CDR2 SNEGSKA (reference sequence). The CDR3, as DNA: TGCAGTGCTGGCATCGCCCCTAACTATGGCTACACCTTC. This encodes CSAGIAPNYGYTF.

This clonotype was observed many times. CDR3 bases: TGCAGCGTGCGGACAGGGAGGGACACTGAAGCTTTCTTT. Its translation is CSVRTGRDTEAFF. This chain connects TRBV29-1 to TRBJ1-1, with 8 bases identical to TRBD1. CDR1 and CDR2 from the germline V gene are SQVTM and ANQGSEA. The CDR3 covers 13 residues. With V trimmed by 6 bases and J by 3 bases, 6 bases remained unmatched.

This clonotype has a handful of counts. The chain couples TRBV3-1 to TRBJ1-1; tentative D call: TRBD1 (6 bases). Germline assignment: CDR1 LGHDT and CDR2 YNNKEL (reference sequence). CDR3 length: 14 amino acids. V lost 6 bases and J 7 bases, leaving 18 bases between the germline ends. This CDR3 is CASRRSDRSYEAFF. The DNA for the CDR3 is TGTGCCAGCAGACGATCCGACAGGTCCTATGAAGCTTTCTTT.

There are a few counts of this clonotype. Since a much larger clone is just one base distant, this may be a read error. The chain has TRBV20-1 and TRBJ2-7; possibly TRBD2 for D (5 bases). This CDR3 has 12 amino acids. From germline, CDR1 is DFQATT and CDR2 SNEGSKA (reference sequence). The CDR3 is CSTRRGPYEQYF. The CDR3 DNA follows: TGCAGTACTAGACGGGGTCCCTACGAGCAGTACTTC.

The table lists this clonotype with many counts. The V and J genes are TRBV28 and TRBJ2-4; possibly TRBD1 or TRBD2 for D (6 bases each). The V gene's germline CDR1 is MDHEN and CDR2 SYDVKM. The CDR3 has 16 amino acids. V was cut by 2 bases and J by 6 bases, with 17 bases left in between. The CDR3 is CASSLPGAALGNIQYF. The CDR3 DNA sequence: TGTGCCAGCAGTTTACCGGGGGCTGCGTTGGGAAACATTCAGTACTTC.

This clonotype was found a few times. This rearrangement joins TRBV11-3 to TRBJ2-1; tentatively, D is TRBD1 (6 bases). CDR1 and CDR2 (germline): SGHNT, YENEEA. V lost 5 bases to trimming and J lost 6 bases, with 17 bases between them. The CDR3 is 15 amino acids. Here the CDR3 reads CASSLGGTAVNEQFF. Here the CDR3 DNA reads TGTGCCAGCAGCCTTGGGGGCACGGCCGTCAATGAGCAGTTCTTC.

This clonotype was seen repeatedly, ten times or more. The chain recombines TRBV29-1 with TRBJ1-1; D not resolved. V was pared by 1 base and J by 0 bases, with 9 bases between. The CDR3 loop spans 14 amino acids. Germline CDR1 and CDR2: SQVTM and ANQGSEA. The CDR3 bases are TGCAGCGTTGAAGGCGTAGTTATGAACACTGAAGCTTTCTTT. This codes for CSVEGVVMNTEAFF.

This sequence joins TRBV10-3 and TRBJ1-2; tentatively, D is TRBD1 (5 bases). The germline V and J ends were trimmed by 10 bases and 1 base, with 22 bases remaining between them. Germline CDR1 is ENHRY and CDR2 is SYGVKD. The CDR3 extends over 16 amino acids. The CDR3 nucleotides read TGTGCCACCTTGGACCCCGGGGGGAGTTTTAACTATGGCTACACCTTC. Amino acids: CATLDPGGSFNYGYTF.

This clonotype was observed a few times. The chain carries TRBV4-2 and TRBJ2-2, with 7 bases fitting TRBD2. The CDR3 is 17 amino acids. The germline V gene has CDR1 LGHNA and CDR2 YNFKEQ. V dropped 1 base and J dropped 2; count of bases not matched to a gene: 7. The DNA for the CDR3 is TGTGCCAGCAGCCAAGTTATCGAGCGGGGTAACACCGGGGAGCTGTTTTTT. This codes for CASSQVIERGNTGELFF.

A remark on this clonotype: This may be a read error, as it is one base from a much larger clone. The chain is built from TRBV28 and TRBJ1-2, with 7 bases matching TRBD1. From germline, CDR1 is MDHEN and CDR2 SYDVKM. This CDR3 contains 12 residues. The CDR3 region has the DNA TGTGCCAGCCGGGACAGAATGCATGGCTTCACCTTC. Its translation: CASRDRMHGFTF.

Points on this clonotype: Just one base apart from a much larger clone, this may be a read error. The chain joins TRBV20-1 to TRBJ1-2; 10 bases are shared with TRBD1. The CDR3 consists of 17 residues. Trimming cost V 3 bases and J 0 bases; bases outside gene matches: 10. Germline V gene sequence: CDR1 DFQATT, CDR2 SNEGSKA (reference sequence). CDR3 nucleotides: TGCAGTGCTAGCGTCTTGACAGGGGGCACGCCTAACTATGGCTACACCTTC. It encodes CSASVLTGGTPNYGYTF.